These 20 T cell receptor beta chains were all obtained from the same sample, sequenced in a study of CD8 T cells in ankylosing spondylitis. The study, taken as a whole, reports: What seemed typical of ankylosing spondylitis blood was a TCR beta motif built from under 10 highly homologous variants.

From the 5' RACE reads, TCRdb called clonotypes with MiXCR, one entry per CDR3 protein. The profile covers about 510,000 distinct CDR3 sequences, with approximately 5% appearing a single time and roughly 3.3% taken by the ten largest. These receptors have no known antigen. The material sequenced was blood, either unsorted or a sorted T cell fraction (not recorded which). The receptors shown here come from a male donor with ankylosing spondylitis.

Ten or more counts support this clonotype. The chain employs TRBV5-1 and TRBJ2-7; D may be TRBD2 (6 bases). Trimming shortened V by 3 bases and J by 1 base, and 11 bases separated the two germline ends. The germline V gene has CDR1 SGHRS and CDR2 YFSETQ. The CDR3 is 14 residues long. CDR3: CASSSLGGSYEQYF. The DNA for the CDR3 is TGCGCCAGCAGCTCCCTGGGGGGATCCTACGAGCAGTACTTC. The full variable domain, rest sourced from reference TRBV5-1 and TRBJ2-7, is KAGVTQTPRYLIKTRGQQVTLSCSPISGHRSVSWYQQTPGQGLQFLFEYFSETQRNKGNFPGRFSGRQFSNSRSEMNVSTLELGDSALYLCASSSLGGSYEQYFGPGTRLTVT.

Ten or more counts support this clonotype. The chain recombines TRBV25-1 with TRBJ1-1; D possibly corresponds to TRBD1 (5 bases). The CDR3 runs 13 residues. Germline lookup yields CDR1 MGHDK and CDR2 SYGVNS. V was clipped by 1 base and J by 4 bases, with 7 bases between them. The CDR3 bases are TGTGCCAGCAGTGAATTGGGGGGCACTGAAGCTTTCTTT. As protein: CASSELGGTEAFF.

This clonotype showed up many times. This sequence joins TRBV12-3 or TRBV12-4 and TRBJ2-6; perhaps TRBD1 as D (6 bases). CDR3 length: 16 amino acids. The V end lost 6 bases, the J end lost 3 bases, and 15 bases lay between the germline ends. The CDR3 nucleotides read TGTGCCAGCAGCACAGGAACAGGGTTTGGGGCCAACGTCCTGACTTTC. Translating it yields CASSTGTGFGANVLTF.

The table lists this clonotype with many counts. The V gene is TRBV5-1, the J gene TRBJ1-6; 9 positions agree with TRBD1. V shed 4 bases, J shed 9 bases, and the junction held 5 bases outside the gene matches. The germline CDR1 and CDR2 sequences are SGHRS and YFSETQ. The CDR3 has 14 amino acids. The CDR3 loop reads CASSPGQGSSPLHF. CDR3 in DNA: TGCGCCAGCAGCCCGGGACAGGGCAGTTCACCCCTCCACTTT.

This clonotype has a count of ten or more. This sequence joins TRBV7-8 and TRBJ2-2; tentatively, D is TRBD2 (5 bases). The CDR3 spans 14 residues. CDR1 is SGHVS and CDR2 is FQNEAQ in the germline V gene. V was clipped by 5 bases and J by 6 bases, with 13 bases between them. CDR3 residues: CASSSKLVSGELFF. The CDR3 bases are TGTGCCAGCAGCAGCAAACTAGTGTCCGGGGAGCTGTTTTTT.

This clonotype has ten or more counts. The rearrangement links TRBV6-1 to TRBJ1-2; 7 bases align to TRBD1. The CDR3 is 15 amino acids. V dropped 6 bases and J dropped 7; count of bases not matched to a gene: 14. The germline CDR1 and CDR2 sequences are MNHNS and SASEGT. The CDR3 sequence: CASSRHPDRAAGYTF. The CDR3 coding sequence is TGTGCCAGCAGCCGCCATCCTGACAGGGCTGCTGGCTACACCTTC.

In this sample, this clonotype turned up many times. The chain recombines TRBV7-8 with TRBJ2-1, with D uncertain. The CDR3 is 16 amino acids. Trimming pared 2 bases from V and 1 base from J, leaving 12 bases between. Germline lookup yields CDR1 SGHVS and CDR2 FQNEAQ. This CDR3 is CASSLIGPPSYNEQFF. DNA of the CDR3: TGTGCCAGCAGCTTAATCGGGCCCCCTTCCTACAATGAGCAGTTCTTC.

This clonotype was picked up many times. The chain has TRBV6-1 and TRBJ2-7; D possibly matches TRBD1 or TRBD2 (5 bases each). This CDR3 region has 14 residues. Between the trimmed V and J ends, which lost 0 bases and 3 bases, there was a span of 9 bases. Germline CDR1 reads MNHNS; CDR2 reads SASEGT. CDR3: CASSEAGVGYEQYF. The CDR3 DNA is TGTGCCAGCAGTGAAGCGGGGGTGGGCTACGAGCAGTACTTC.

At least ten counts were recorded for this clonotype. This chain uses TRBV12-3 or TRBV12-4 with TRBJ1-4; TRBD1 aligns across 9 bases. The CDR3 covers 14 residues. The V and J ends lost 7 bases and 7 bases, in that order; junction bases with no gene match: 7. CDR3 residues: CASTTGGVGEKLFF. The CDR3 DNA reads TGTGCCAGCACCACAGGGGGCGTAGGTGAAAAACTGTTTTTT.

This clonotype was found a few times. This chain joins TRBV15 and TRBJ2-2, with D possibly matching TRBD1 (5 bases). Germline V CDR1 and CDR2: LNHNV, YYDKDF (reference sequence). Trimming shortened V by 2 bases and J by 7 bases, and 20 bases separated the two germline ends. The CDR3 is 17 amino acids. In nucleotides, the CDR3 is TGTGCCACCAGCAGAACCCCCATGGCTGACAGCCTCGGGGAGCTGTTTTTT. Its protein product is CATSRTPMADSLGELFF.

This clonotype has a handful of counts. The genes are TRBV28 and TRBJ2-1, with 16 bases lining up with TRBD2. CDR1 and CDR2 from the germline V gene are MDHEN and SYDVKM. This CDR3 has 20 residues. Trimming removed 4 bases from V and 4 bases from J; junction bases left unmatched: 13. CDR3: CASSSGLAGGPLRIYNEQFF. The DNA for the CDR3 is TGTGCCAGCAGTTCGGGACTAGCGGGAGGGCCCTTACGAATATACAATGAGCAGTTCTTC.

This clonotype was picked up many times. The V gene is TRBV20-1, the J gene TRBJ2-5; 11 nucleotides line up with TRBD1. V was clipped by 4 bases and J by 4 bases; unmatched bases: 5. Germline CDR1 DFQATT, CDR2 SNEGSKA (reference sequence). The CDR3 is 14 amino acids. Here the CDR3 reads CSAMDRGLRETQYF. In nucleotides, the CDR3 is TGCAGTGCTATGGACAGGGGGCTTCGAGAGACCCAGTACTTC.

This clonotype was detected many times. The chain has TRBV7-2 and TRBJ2-7; D uncertain. Germline V gene sequence: CDR1 SGHTA, CDR2 FQGNSA. The CDR3 consists of 15 residues. V was cut by 2 bases and J by 3 bases, with 14 bases left in between. The chain's CDR3 is CASSLSQLSIYEQYF. The DNA of the CDR3 is TGTGCCAGCAGCTTAAGCCAGCTGAGTATCTACGAGCAGTACTTC.

This clonotype appeared many times. The chain combines TRBV15 with TRBJ2-7; 8 bases align to TRBD2. The CDR3 contains 16 residues. CDR1 is LNHNV and CDR2 is YYDKDF in the germline V gene (reference sequence). Trimming cost V 0 bases and J 0 bases; bases outside gene matches: 4. CDR3 DNA sequence: TGTGCCACCAGCAGAGATCTCAGCGGGAGCTCCTACGAGCAGTACTTC. This codes for CATSRDLSGSSYEQYF.

This clonotype was observed at least ten times. The V call is TRBV11-2, the J call TRBJ1-2; 8 nucleotides agree with TRBD1. This CDR3 has 14 amino acids. With V trimmed by 5 bases and J by 5 bases, 7 bases remained unmatched. Germline-derived CDR1 and CDR2 are SGHAT and FQNNGV. CDR3 DNA sequence: TGTGCCAGCAGCACCTGGACAGGGCGTTATGGCTACACCTTC. It specifies CASSTWTGRYGYTF.

This clonotype occurred many times. The J gene is TRBJ2-7, the V gene TRBV7-9; tentatively, D is TRBD1 (5 bases). The ends were cut back, 8 bases at V and 6 bases at J, with 11 bases in the middle. Germline V gives CDR1 SEHNR, CDR2 FQNEAQ (reference sequence). This CDR3 region has 11 residues. Here the CDR3 DNA reads TGTGCCAGCGGACCCGACAGCGAGCAGTACTTC. Protein: CASGPDSEQYF.

This clonotype appeared a few times. The chain is built from TRBV28 and TRBJ2-7; D is perhaps TRBD1 (6 bases). This CDR3 spans 15 amino acids. Germline CDR1 reads MDHEN; CDR2 reads SYDVKM. Between the trimmed V and J ends, which lost 5 bases and 1 base, there was a span of 15 bases. The CDR3 DNA is TGTGCCAGCAGTCTAACAGGGCCGCCTTCCTACGAGCAGTACTTC. Amino acid sequence: CASSLTGPPSYEQYF.

This clonotype was recorded many times. The V and J genes are TRBV20-1 and TRBJ1-1; D ambiguous. This CDR3 has 12 amino acids. V was pared by 4 bases and J by 5 bases, with 11 bases between. Looked up from germline, CDR1 is DFQATT and CDR2 is SNEGSKA (reference sequence). CDR3 region: CSATTPVTEAFF. CDR3 bases: TGCAGTGCTACGACCCCCGTAACTGAAGCTTTCTTT.

This clonotype came up many times. The chain couples TRBV5-5 to TRBJ1-1, with D possibly matching TRBD1 (5 bases). The CDR3 sequence is 13 residues long. Germline V CDR1 and CDR2: SGHKS, YYEKEE (reference sequence). V lost 4 bases and J 4 bases, leaving 11 bases between the germline ends. The CDR3 reads CASSPGGPTEAFF. In DNA form, the CDR3 reads TGTGCCAGCAGCCCCGGGGGACCCACTGAAGCTTTCTTT. Full variable domain (outside the CDR3, taken from reference TRBV5-5 and TRBJ1-1): DAGVTQSPTHLIKTRGQQVTLRCSPISGHKSVSWYQQVLGQGPQFIFQYYEKEERGRGNFPDRFSARQFPNYSSELNVNALLLGDSALYLCASSPGGPTEAFFGQGTRLTVV.

The V and J genes are TRBV7-9 and TRBJ2-7, with 9 bases fitting TRBD2. The CDR3 is made up of 15 amino acids. From germline, CDR1 is SEHNR and CDR2 FQNEAQ (reference sequence). J was trimmed by 7 bases and V by 5 bases; bases with no gene match: 12. The CDR3 DNA is TGTGCCAGCAGCCCCAAATTAGCGGGGGTTTGGGAGCAGTACTTC. It encodes CASSPKLAGVWEQYF.